The 25 T cell receptor beta chains reported below all come from one sample, sequenced in a study of Ad26.COV2.S vaccination and SARS-CoV-2 variants. Treatment defined: approximately 18 received Ad26.COV2.S at low or high dose, single or two shots; about five received placebo; per-sample allocation not given. Sampling took place 63 days after the first vaccine or placebo injection. The assay was immunoSEQ multiplex PCR, and TCRdb's table has in-frame clones only and misses some. The sample shows roughly 420,000 clones, more than 75% of them seen only once. Sequenced here: peripheral blood, sampled in a trial of Ad26.COV2.S vaccine versus placebo. The receptors were gathered from a person aged 18-65 years who received the Ad26.COV2.S COVID-19 vaccine or a placebo.

This clone was seen just once. The J gene is TRBJ1-6, the V gene TRBV4-3; TRBD1 might be the D (6 bases). CDR1 is LGHNA and CDR2 is YSLEER in the germline V gene. The CDR3 loop spans 15 amino acids. V was pared by 0 bases and J by 9 bases, with 12 bases between. In nucleotides, the CDR3 is TGCGCCAGCAGCCAAGATTTGGCAGGGGTTTCACCCCTCCACTTT. Its protein is CASSQDLAGVSPLHF.

This CDR3 is CASTLFNSYEQYF. The CDR3 bases are TGTGCCAGCACCCTCTTTAACTCGTACGAGCAGTACTTC. This chain joins TRBV7-2 and TRBJ2-7; D is unclear. This CDR3 is 13 amino acids long. The V end lost 7 bases, the J end lost 4 bases, and 14 bases lay between the germline ends. Germline V CDR1 and CDR2: SGHTA, FQGNSA.

The V call is TRBV5-6, the J call TRBJ2-3; the match to TRBD2 covers 14 bases. The V gene's germline CDR1 is SGHDT and CDR2 YYEEEE. Unmatched junction bases numbered 7, after V lost 4 bases and J lost 6 bases. This CDR3 region has 16 residues. The CDR3 spells CASSLTSGGVPDTQYF. In nucleotides, the CDR3 is TGTGCCAGCAGCCTGACTAGCGGGGGGGTTCCCGATACGCAGTATTTT. Full variable domain (missing parts from reference TRBV5-6 and TRBJ2-3): DAGVTQSPTHLIKTRGQQVTLRCSPKSGHDTVSWYQQALGQGPQFIFQYYEEEERQRGNFPDRFSGHQFPNYSSELNVNALLLGDSALYLCASSLTSGGVPDTQYFGPGTRLTVL.

V and J are TRBV5-4 and TRBJ2-7; D is uncertain. V shed 1 base and J shed 2 bases, with 13 bases lying between them. This CDR3 region has 15 residues. CDR1 is SGHNT and CDR2 is YYREEE in the germline V gene (reference sequence). The CDR3 reads CASSLTGSRAYEQYF. The CDR3 bases are TGTGCCAGCAGCTTGACCGGGTCTCGGGCCTACGAGCAGTACTTC. Complete variable domain (other parts from reference TRBV5-4 and TRBJ2-7): ETGVTQSPTHLIKTRGQQVTLRCSSQSGHNTVSWYQQALGQGPQFIFQYYREEENGRGNFPPRFSGLQFPNYSSELNVNALELDDSALYLCASSLTGSRAYEQYFGPGTRLTVT.

V is TRBV5-6 and J is TRBJ1-1; D call uncertain. Germline V gene sequence: CDR1 SGHDT, CDR2 YYEEEE. Trimming took off 3 bases at V and 1 base at J, with 13 bases between the two ends. The CDR3 is made up of 15 amino acids. In nucleotides, the CDR3 is TGTGCCAGCAGCTCCCTCGGTTTGGGGAACACTGAAGCTTTCTTT. Protein sequence: CASSSLGLGNTEAFF.

The V gene is TRBV4-1, the J gene TRBJ2-2; unclear D gene. The germline V and J ends were trimmed by 0 bases and 3 bases, with 8 bases remaining between them. CDR3 length equals 15 residues. Per germline, CDR1 MGHRA and CDR2 YSYEKL. CDR3 nucleotides: TGCGCCAGCAGCCAAGAGGGCGCAGACACCGGGGAGCTGTTTTTT. This codes for CASSQEGADTGELFF.

The chain links TRBV5-6 to TRBJ1-2, with D maybe TRBD1 (5 bases). Trimming removed 1 base at V and 0 bases at J, with 10 bases between. CDR1 is SGHDT and CDR2 is YYEEEE in the germline V gene. CDR3 length equals 15 residues. CDR3 nucleotide sequence: TGTGCCAGCAGCTTGCGCCCGGGGGCTAACTATGGCTACACCTTC. It specifies CASSLRPGANYGYTF.

V gene TRBV5-4 combines with J gene TRBJ2-3; 9 bases match TRBD2. V shed 0 bases, J shed 3 bases, and the junction held 8 bases outside the gene matches. This CDR3 has 17 amino acids. Germline CDR1 is SGHNT and CDR2 is YYREEE (reference sequence). CDR3 amino acids: CASSLDGLAGPTDTQYF. CDR3 DNA: TGTGCCAGCAGCTTGGATGGGCTAGCGGGGCCGACAGATACGCAGTATTTT.

The chain is built from TRBV7-2 and TRBJ2-7, with 7 positions matching TRBD2. Germline CDR1 reads SGHTA; CDR2 reads FQGNSA. The CDR3 has 16 amino acids. V lost 2 bases and J lost 7; bases outside the gene matches: 14. This chain's CDR3 is CASSLMSFGGGREQYF. The CDR3 DNA sequence: TGTGCCAGCAGCTTAATGTCCTTTGGGGGGGGTAGGGAGCAGTACTTC.

The chain recombines TRBV2 with TRBJ2-1, with D unclear. Trimming shortened V by 1 base and J by 2 bases, and 9 bases separated the two germline ends. The CDR3 loop spans 15 amino acids. In germline, CDR1 is SNHLY, CDR2 FYNNEI. Here the CDR3 reads CASSEGPSAYNEQFF. The CDR3, as DNA: TGTGCCAGCAGTGAAGGACCGTCAGCCTACAATGAGCAGTTCTTC. Complete variable domain (other parts from reference TRBV2 and TRBJ2-1): EPEVTQTPSHQVTQMGQEVILRCVPISNHLYFYWYRQILGQKVEFLVSFYNNEISEKSEIFDDQFSVERPDGSNFTLKIRSTKLEDSAMYFCASSEGPSAYNEQFFGPGTRLTVL.

The chain joins TRBV18 to TRBJ2-7; 13 bases are a match to TRBD2. Germline CDR1 KGHSH, CDR2 LQKENI. CDR3 size: 15 residues. With V trimmed by 2 bases and J by 7 bases, 5 bases remained unmatched. CDR3 nucleotides: TGTGCCAGCTCACCAACTAGCGGGGGGGCGCGGGAGCAGTACTTC. It encodes CASSPTSGGAREQYF. The variable domain in full, with the rest retrieved from reference TRBV18 and TRBJ2-7, is NAGVMQNPRHLVRRRGQEARLRCSPMKGHSHVYWYRQLPEEGLKFMVYLQKENIIDESGMPKERFSAEFPKEGPSILRIQQVVRGDSAAYFCASSPTSGGAREQYFGPGTRLTVT.

The rearrangement joins TRBV12-3 or TRBV12-4 to TRBJ1-2; unclear D gene. V gave up 0 bases and J gave up 9 bases, with 11 bases separating them. The CDR3 contains 13 residues. CDR3: CASSLAGPGSYTF. DNA of the CDR3: TGTGCCAGCAGTTTAGCCGGACCCGGGAGCTACACCTTC.

V usage is TRBV19 and J usage is TRBJ2-6; D is uncertain. The CDR3 runs to 14 residues. V lost 1 base to trimming and J lost 4 bases, with 5 bases between them. Looked up from germline, CDR1 is LNHDA and CDR2 is SQIVND (reference sequence). CDR3 sequence: CASSIVGGANVLTF. DNA of the CDR3: TGTGCCAGTAGTATAGTAGGGGGGGCCAACGTCCTGACTTTC.

V is TRBV9 and J is TRBJ2-1; 13 positions agree with TRBD2. The CDR3 has 17 amino acids. Trimming at V came to 0 bases and at J to 7 bases, leaving 7 bases not matched to a gene. The V gene's germline CDR1 is SGDLS and CDR2 YYNGEE. The CDR3 bases are TGTGCCAGCAGCGTAGAAGGGACTAGCGGGATCCAGAATGAGCAGTTCTTC. Translated: CASSVEGTSGIQNEQFF.

The chain uses TRBV7-3 and TRBJ2-3; no reliable D call. Trimming removed 0 bases from V and 1 base from J, with 8 bases in between. The CDR3 has 15 residues. Germline CDR1 is SGHTA and CDR2 is FQGTGA. The CDR3 reads CASSLTGSGTDTQYF. The CDR3 coding sequence is TGTGCCAGCAGCTTAACGGGTTCTGGCACAGATACGCAGTATTTT.

The rearrangement joins TRBV29-1 to TRBJ2-5, with D possibly being TRBD2 (6 bases). The CDR3 is made up of 14 amino acids. V lost 2 bases and J lost 5, with 15 bases in between. Looked up from germline, CDR1 is SQVTM and CDR2 is ANQGSEA. The CDR3 coding sequence is TGCAGCGTTGAACTAGCGCTTAGCTCGGAGACCCAGTACTTC. Translating it yields CSVELALSSETQYF.

The V and J genes are TRBV28 and TRBJ1-6; TRBD1 aligns across 7 bases. Germline V lookup: CDR1 MDHEN, CDR2 SYDVKM. There are 17 residues in the CDR3. V was pared by 6 bases and J by 1 base, with 9 bases of the junction left unmatched. DNA of the CDR3: TGTGCCAGCAGCCCAGAAACAGGGGCATCCTATAATTCACCCCTCCACTTT. Translated: CASSPETGASYNSPLHF.

The chain is built from TRBV6-5 and TRBJ2-7; TRBD1 matches at 7 bases. Germline V lookup: CDR1 MNHEY, CDR2 SVGAGI. The trim removed 5 bases at V and 1 base at J, leaving 5 bases unmatched. This CDR3 is 14 amino acids long. The chain's CDR3 is CASSPWGQSYEQYF. The CDR3 nucleotides are TGTGCCAGCAGTCCGTGGGGACAGTCCTACGAGCAGTACTTC.

The genes are TRBV7-8 and TRBJ2-5; 9 bases agree with TRBD2. Germline V lookup: CDR1 SGHVS, CDR2 FQNEAQ. J lost 11 bases, V lost 1 base, and 14 bases had no gene match. CDR3 length equals 16 residues. The CDR3 sequence: CASSLEVGLAGQKQYF. The CDR3 bases are TGTGCCAGCAGCTTAGAAGTGGGCCTAGCGGGGCAAAAACAGTACTTC.

This chain uses TRBV3-1 (or the pseudogene TRBV3-2) with TRBJ2-3, with no clear D. Germline CDR1 and CDR2: LGHDT and YNNKEL (reference sequence). Trimming cost V 3 bases and J 1 base, with 17 bases left between them. CDR3 length: 17 amino acids. CDR3 nucleotides: TGTGCCAGCAGCCACCGGTCTAGAAGTCCAGGCACAGATACGCAGTATTTT. This encodes CASSHRSRSPGTDTQYF.

In its sample, this clone was seen a few times. The J gene is TRBJ2-7, the V gene TRBV7-4; D possibly corresponds to TRBD1 (7 bases). Trimming removed 4 bases at V and 0 bases at J, with 13 bases between. Germline CDR1 is SGHVT and CDR2 is SQSDAQ. This CDR3 has 15 residues. CDR3 loop: CASSWGDRHSYEQYF. The CDR3 DNA reads as TGTGCCAGCAGCTGGGGGGACAGACACTCCTACGAGCAGTACTTC.

This chain uses TRBV29-1 with TRBJ2-3; 7 nucleotides agree with TRBD1. CDR1 is SQVTM, CDR2 ANQGSEA, per germline. Trimming took 6 bases from V and 0 from J; bases not matched to a gene: 6. This CDR3 has 14 residues. CDR3 coding DNA: TGCAGCGTACTCCCGGGACAGAGCACAGATACGCAGTATTTT. Its protein is CSVLPGQSTDTQYF.

The chain joins TRBV9 to TRBJ2-1, with D perhaps TRBD1 (6 bases). Germline values: CDR1 SGDLS, CDR2 YYNGEE. Trimming left V 0 bases short and J 10 bases short, with 17 bases between. This CDR3 region has 15 residues. The CDR3 coding sequence is TGTGCCAGCAGCGTAGTGATGACAGGCCTAAGCGAGCAGTTCTTC. Its translation is CASSVVMTGLSEQFF. The full variable domain, rest sourced from reference TRBV9 and TRBJ2-1, is DSGVTQTPKHLITATGQRVTLRCSPRSGDLSVYWYQQSLDQGLQFLIQYYNGEERAKGNILERFSAQQFPDLHSELNLSSLELGDSALYFCASSVVMTGLSEQFFGPGTRLTVL.

The chain links TRBV7-2 to TRBJ1-5, with no clear D. CDR1 and CDR2 from the germline V gene are SGHTA and FQGNSA. V shed 1 base and J shed 3 bases, with 10 bases lying between them. The CDR3 is made up of 15 amino acids. The CDR3 is CASSLDRRNNQPQHF. The CDR3 coding sequence is TGTGCCAGCAGCTTAGACCGAAGGAACAATCAGCCCCAGCATTTT.

The chain links TRBV27 to TRBJ2-2; 9 bases line up with TRBD1. CDR1 is MNHEY, CDR2 SMNVEV, per germline (reference sequence). The ends lost 7 bases at V and 2 bases at J; junction bases unmatched: 5. This CDR3 is 15 amino acids long. CDR3 residues: CASNPGQGNTGELFF. CDR3 DNA sequence: TGTGCCAGCAATCCGGGACAGGGTAACACCGGGGAGCTGTTTTTT.